Below, one TCR beta chain is given with its context. The antigen is not known. This CDR3 spans 13 amino acids. V lost 5 bases, J lost 6 bases, and 14 bases lay in between. The germline V gene encodes CDR1 SGHAT and CDR2 FQNNGV. Extraction of RNA together with DNA used about 18-30 mg of unsorted bulk tissue. A primer in the constant region served to generate TCR beta cDNA from roughly 520 ng of total RNA. Sequencing libraries for TCR beta derived from three nested multiplex PCR rounds that used slightly modified ARM-PCR. TRBV1-TRBV30 forward primers paired with a C-beta reverse primer drove the first two PCR rounds, roughly 9 cycles each. MiXCR, applied by TCRdb to the multiplex PCR reads, yields one record per CDR3 protein. The sample comprises about 32,000 distinct CDR3 sequences, around 74% of which are singletons, and roughly 15% rests with the top ten. This specimen belongs to a study of tumor-infiltrating lymphocytes in primary liver carcinoma. Study details: Ages ranged from 30 to 69, with HCC or mixed HCC-cholangiocarcinoma. Samples produced roughly 3.5 to 7.5 million productive TCRbeta reads, comparable across tissue types.

Whole-study results and caveats: Relative to tumor region pairs, the tumor-adjacent and tumor-blood pairs showed overlap that was lower.

The sequence derives from a man between 35 and 55 years old with primary liver carcinoma and hepatitis B virus infection. This sequence joins TRBV11-2 and TRBJ2-7; a weak D match, TRBD2 (6 bases). The source material was liver tumor tissue from sampling region 4. Subset given: tumor region T4, right-lateral pole. CDR3: CASSPTGATEQYF. CDR3 sequence (DNA): TGTGCCAGCAGCCCGACGGGAGCCACCGAGCAGTACTTC. Together with reference TRBV11-2 and TRBJ2-7, the CDR3 gives the full variable domain: EAGVAQSPRYKIIEKRQSVAFWCNPISGHATLYWYQQILGQGPKLLIQFQNNGVVDDSQLPKDRFSAERLKGVDSTLKIQPAKLEDSAVYLCASSPTGATEQYFGPGTRLTVT.